These 19 T cell receptor beta chains share one sample of origin, sequenced in a study of blood T cell repertoires in COVID-19. Only in-frame clones appear in the TCRdb table, and some are missing; sequencing was by immunoSEQ multiplex PCR. Of 150,000 to 200,000 clones in the sample, over 75% were seen once. Sequenced input: peripheral blood. The origin of the receptors is a human donor in a cohort sampled during active COVID-19.

The genes are TRBV6-2 or TRBV6-3 and TRBJ2-7; D is undetermined. CDR3 length: 15 residues. The ends were cut back, 2 bases at V and 3 bases at J, with 14 bases in the middle. Germline CDR1 MNHEY, CDR2 SVGEGT. The CDR3 DNA reads TGTGCCAGCAGTTACGAAAGCTCCCCCATCTACGAGCAGTACTTC. Protein product: CASSYESSPIYEQYF.

This chain uses TRBV30 with TRBJ2-7, with 12 bases fitting TRBD2. CDR1 GTSNPN and CDR2 SVGIG come from the germline V gene (reference sequence). Trimming removed 0 bases from V and 7 bases from J; junction bases left unmatched: 13. This CDR3 contains 17 residues. As DNA, the CDR3 is TGTGCCTGGAGTGTAAGTCTAGCGGGAGGGCCTTTAGGTGAGCAGTACTTC. As protein: CAWSVSLAGGPLGEQYF. Together with reference TRBV30 and TRBJ2-7, the CDR3 gives the full variable domain: SQTIHQWPATLVQPVGSPLSLECTVEGTSNPNLYWYRQAAGRGLQLLFYSVGIGQISSEVPQNLSASRPQDRQFILSSKKLLLSDSGFYLCAWSVSLAGGPLGEQYFGPGTRLTVT.

V gene TRBV6-2 or TRBV6-3 combines with J gene TRBJ2-1; tentatively, D is TRBD1 (6 bases). In germline, CDR1 is MNHEY, CDR2 SVGEGT. This CDR3 region has 18 residues. Trimming cost V 2 bases and J 2 bases, with 19 bases left between them. Here the CDR3 DNA reads TGTGCCAGCAGTTACCCTACTCAGGAGGCAGGGGCCTACAATGAGCAGTTCTTC. Protein: CASSYPTQEAGAYNEQFF.

On this clone itself: Within the sample, other DNA sequences also encode this same CDR3. This chain uses TRBV7-8 with TRBJ1-5, with a tentative D call TRBD1 (5 bases). CDR3 length: 13 residues. Germline V CDR1 and CDR2: SGHVS, FQNEAQ. V dropped 4 bases and J dropped 4 bases, with 8 bases sitting between them. The CDR3 bases are TGTGCCAGCAGCTCCCAGGGTAATCAGCCCCAGCATTTT. Translated: CASSSQGNQPQHF.

The chain carries TRBV18 and TRBJ1-1, with D hard to call. V dropped 2 bases and J dropped 8 bases, with 12 bases sitting between them. There are 13 residues in the CDR3. Germline V gene data show CDR1 as KGHSH and CDR2 as LQKENI. The CDR3 region is CASSPLDIQEAFF. CDR3 nucleotide sequence: TGTGCCAGCTCACCATTAGACATACAGGAAGCTTTCTTT.

The chain uses TRBV7-2 and TRBJ1-2; D might be TRBD1 (5 bases). Germline CDR1 is SGHTA and CDR2 is FQGNSA. This CDR3 region has 14 residues. V lost 1 base, J lost 7 bases, and 13 bases lay in between. The CDR3 is CASSLGGSFRGYTF. CDR3 DNA sequence: TGTGCCAGCAGCTTAGGGGGCAGTTTCCGTGGCTACACCTTC. Supplemented by reference TRBV7-2 and TRBJ1-2, the full variable domain reads GAGVSQSPSNKVTEKGKDVELRCDPISGHTALYWYRQSLGQGLEFLIYFQGNSAPDKSGLPSDRFSAERTGGSVSTLTIQRTQQEDSAVYLCASSLGGSFRGYTFGSGTRLTVV.

The chain uses TRBV5-6 and TRBJ2-2; D uncertain. CDR1 is SGHDT and CDR2 is YYEEEE in the germline V gene. V gave up 0 bases and J gave up 6 bases, with 6 bases separating them. The CDR3 consists of 13 residues. For the CDR3, the DNA is TGTGCCAGCAGCTTGGCGTTCTCCGGGGAGCTGTTTTTT. Translation gives CASSLAFSGELFF.

The rearrangement uses TRBV2 and TRBJ2-2; 11 nucleotides agree with TRBD2. Germline V gene sequence: CDR1 SNHLY, CDR2 FYNNEI. The CDR3 runs to 15 residues. V was pared by 2 bases and J by 6 bases, with 2 bases of the junction left unmatched. The CDR3 region is CASSELAGGPGELFF. CDR3 bases: TGTGCCAGCAGTGAACTAGCGGGAGGACCCGGGGAGCTGTTTTTT.

The V call is TRBV20-1, the J call TRBJ2-7, with 8 bases fitting TRBD2. The V segment lost 3 bases and the J segment 2 bases; nucleotides outside the gene matches: 6. The V gene's germline CDR1 is DFQATT and CDR2 SNEGSKA (reference sequence). There are 14 residues in the CDR3. For the CDR3, the DNA is TGCAGTGCTAGTGGAACTAGCGGCCCCTACGAGCAGTACTTC. It codes for CSASGTSGPYEQYF.

This clone was seen more than once but under ten times. The CDR3 spells CASSILEAFF. The CDR3 bases are TGTGCCAGCAGTATCCTTGAAGCTTTCTTT. The V call is TRBV7-9, the J call TRBJ1-1; D is ambiguous. CDR1 is SEHNR and CDR2 is FQNEAQ in the germline V gene (reference sequence). The CDR3 has 10 amino acids. Between the trimmed V and J ends, which lost 6 bases and 7 bases, there was a span of 6 bases.

The chain carries TRBV5-6 and TRBJ2-2; weak D call: TRBD1 (5 bases). The CDR3 consists of 13 residues. Trimming left V 5 bases short and J 3 bases short, with 8 bases between. Germline lookup yields CDR1 SGHDT and CDR2 YYEEEE. In DNA, the CDR3 is TGTGCCAGCAGACTCAGGGACACCGGGGAGCTGTTTTTT. Amino acid sequence: CASRLRDTGELFF.

The chain recombines TRBV4-3 with TRBJ1-1; D remains ambiguous. The CDR3 is made up of 15 amino acids. Germline V CDR1 and CDR2: LGHNA, YSLEER. Trimming removed 0 bases from V and 6 bases from J, with 14 bases in between. CDR3 region: CASSQDRRGLSEAFF. The CDR3 DNA follows: TGCGCCAGCAGCCAAGATCGGCGAGGGCTCTCTGAAGCTTTCTTT.

The rearrangement uses TRBV4-3 and TRBJ2-1; 8 bases line up with TRBD2. The V gene end was trimmed by 0 bases and the J gene end by 6 bases; junction bases not matched to a gene: 7. The CDR3 covers 16 residues. Germline CDR1 LGHNA, CDR2 YSLEER. CDR3 bases: TGCGCCAGCAGCCAAGATTCAGGGCGGGAGGTCAATGAGCAGTTCTTC. It codes for CASSQDSGREVNEQFF.

This clone was picked up one time. V usage is TRBV3-1 (or the pseudogene TRBV3-2) and J usage is TRBJ1-5; D remains unclear. V shed 4 bases and J shed 4 bases, with 14 bases lying between them. This CDR3 is 15 amino acids long. Germline-derived CDR1 and CDR2 are LGHDT and YNNKEL (reference sequence). The CDR3 DNA reads as TGTGCCAGCAGCCCCGGGATTGTTAGGAATCAGCCCCAGCATTTT. It encodes CASSPGIVRNQPQHF.

The chain couples TRBV27 to TRBJ1-4; 9 positions agree with TRBD1. Germline lookup yields CDR1 MNHEY and CDR2 SMNVEV (reference sequence). This CDR3 has 13 amino acids. Germline trimming cut 6 bases from V and 8 bases from J; bases unmatched to any gene: 4. In DNA, the CDR3 is TGTGCCAGCAGATCCGGGACAGGGGAAAAACTGTTTTTT. Its protein product is CASRSGTGEKLFF.

The chain combines TRBV2 with TRBJ1-1, with D possibly being TRBD1 (5 bases). V was cut by 5 bases and J by 1 base, with 11 bases left in between. Germline-derived CDR1 and CDR2 are SNHLY and FYNNEI. The CDR3 spans 14 residues. The CDR3 loop reads CASSPRGGNTEAFF. CDR3 bases: TGTGCCAGCAGTCCCCGGGGGGGGAACACTGAAGCTTTCTTT.

The rearrangement links TRBV27 to TRBJ2-2; 7 bases agree with TRBD1. The CDR3 contains 13 residues. Germline V gene data show CDR1 as MNHEY and CDR2 as SMNVEV (reference sequence). In DNA, the CDR3 is TGTGCGGCTAAGGGGGCGGAGTTGGGGGAGCTGTTTTTT. This encodes CAAKGAELGELFF.

This rearrangement joins TRBV6-1 to TRBJ1-5; D possibly corresponds to TRBD1 (5 bases). This CDR3 is 13 amino acids long. V was shortened by 0 bases and J by 9 bases, with 9 bases between the two germline ends. CDR1 is MNHNS, CDR2 SASEGT, per germline. The DNA of the CDR3 is TGTGCCAGCAGTGAAGCCTGGGGGGTGCCCCAGCATTTT. Amino acid sequence: CASSEAWGVPQHF.

V gene TRBV7-9 combines with J gene TRBJ2-4; 7 nucleotides agree with TRBD2. Germline CDR1 reads SEHNR; CDR2 reads FQNEAQ (reference sequence). Trimming cost V 7 bases and J 6 bases; bases outside gene matches: 12. CDR3 length: 15 residues. CDR3 loop: CASTLLGGLSNIQYF. The CDR3 DNA reads as TGTGCCAGCACCCTCCTTGGGGGACTATCAAACATTCAGTACTTC.